This TCR beta chain was recovered during a study of cytomegalovirus exposure and HLA in healthy donors. PCR was performed using 60 Vbeta and 13 Jbeta primers. Measured with immunoSEQ multiplex PCR; TCRdb has only the in-frame clones, and not every one. The data contain about 120,000 clones, 65% to 80% of them singletons. J lost 5 bases, V lost 3 bases, and 8 bases had no gene match. CDR1 and CDR2 (germline): SGDLS, YYNGEE. The length of the CDR3 is 16 residues. The V gene is TRBV9, the J gene TRBJ2-2; 9 bases align to TRBD2. The sequencing input was PBMCs. The clonotype comes from a man aged 35 to 55 in good health and CMV-seropositive. CDR3 bases: TGTGCCAGCAGCGCCCGGACTAGCGAAGGGACCGGGGAGCTGTTTTTT. This codes for CASSARTSEGTGELFF. Supplemented by reference TRBV9 and TRBJ2-2, the full variable domain reads DSGVTQTPKHLITATGQRVTLRCSPRSGDLSVYWYQQSLDQGLQFLIQYYNGEERAKGNILERFSAQQFPDLHSELNLSSLELGDSALYFCASSARTSEGTGELFFGEGSRLTVL.